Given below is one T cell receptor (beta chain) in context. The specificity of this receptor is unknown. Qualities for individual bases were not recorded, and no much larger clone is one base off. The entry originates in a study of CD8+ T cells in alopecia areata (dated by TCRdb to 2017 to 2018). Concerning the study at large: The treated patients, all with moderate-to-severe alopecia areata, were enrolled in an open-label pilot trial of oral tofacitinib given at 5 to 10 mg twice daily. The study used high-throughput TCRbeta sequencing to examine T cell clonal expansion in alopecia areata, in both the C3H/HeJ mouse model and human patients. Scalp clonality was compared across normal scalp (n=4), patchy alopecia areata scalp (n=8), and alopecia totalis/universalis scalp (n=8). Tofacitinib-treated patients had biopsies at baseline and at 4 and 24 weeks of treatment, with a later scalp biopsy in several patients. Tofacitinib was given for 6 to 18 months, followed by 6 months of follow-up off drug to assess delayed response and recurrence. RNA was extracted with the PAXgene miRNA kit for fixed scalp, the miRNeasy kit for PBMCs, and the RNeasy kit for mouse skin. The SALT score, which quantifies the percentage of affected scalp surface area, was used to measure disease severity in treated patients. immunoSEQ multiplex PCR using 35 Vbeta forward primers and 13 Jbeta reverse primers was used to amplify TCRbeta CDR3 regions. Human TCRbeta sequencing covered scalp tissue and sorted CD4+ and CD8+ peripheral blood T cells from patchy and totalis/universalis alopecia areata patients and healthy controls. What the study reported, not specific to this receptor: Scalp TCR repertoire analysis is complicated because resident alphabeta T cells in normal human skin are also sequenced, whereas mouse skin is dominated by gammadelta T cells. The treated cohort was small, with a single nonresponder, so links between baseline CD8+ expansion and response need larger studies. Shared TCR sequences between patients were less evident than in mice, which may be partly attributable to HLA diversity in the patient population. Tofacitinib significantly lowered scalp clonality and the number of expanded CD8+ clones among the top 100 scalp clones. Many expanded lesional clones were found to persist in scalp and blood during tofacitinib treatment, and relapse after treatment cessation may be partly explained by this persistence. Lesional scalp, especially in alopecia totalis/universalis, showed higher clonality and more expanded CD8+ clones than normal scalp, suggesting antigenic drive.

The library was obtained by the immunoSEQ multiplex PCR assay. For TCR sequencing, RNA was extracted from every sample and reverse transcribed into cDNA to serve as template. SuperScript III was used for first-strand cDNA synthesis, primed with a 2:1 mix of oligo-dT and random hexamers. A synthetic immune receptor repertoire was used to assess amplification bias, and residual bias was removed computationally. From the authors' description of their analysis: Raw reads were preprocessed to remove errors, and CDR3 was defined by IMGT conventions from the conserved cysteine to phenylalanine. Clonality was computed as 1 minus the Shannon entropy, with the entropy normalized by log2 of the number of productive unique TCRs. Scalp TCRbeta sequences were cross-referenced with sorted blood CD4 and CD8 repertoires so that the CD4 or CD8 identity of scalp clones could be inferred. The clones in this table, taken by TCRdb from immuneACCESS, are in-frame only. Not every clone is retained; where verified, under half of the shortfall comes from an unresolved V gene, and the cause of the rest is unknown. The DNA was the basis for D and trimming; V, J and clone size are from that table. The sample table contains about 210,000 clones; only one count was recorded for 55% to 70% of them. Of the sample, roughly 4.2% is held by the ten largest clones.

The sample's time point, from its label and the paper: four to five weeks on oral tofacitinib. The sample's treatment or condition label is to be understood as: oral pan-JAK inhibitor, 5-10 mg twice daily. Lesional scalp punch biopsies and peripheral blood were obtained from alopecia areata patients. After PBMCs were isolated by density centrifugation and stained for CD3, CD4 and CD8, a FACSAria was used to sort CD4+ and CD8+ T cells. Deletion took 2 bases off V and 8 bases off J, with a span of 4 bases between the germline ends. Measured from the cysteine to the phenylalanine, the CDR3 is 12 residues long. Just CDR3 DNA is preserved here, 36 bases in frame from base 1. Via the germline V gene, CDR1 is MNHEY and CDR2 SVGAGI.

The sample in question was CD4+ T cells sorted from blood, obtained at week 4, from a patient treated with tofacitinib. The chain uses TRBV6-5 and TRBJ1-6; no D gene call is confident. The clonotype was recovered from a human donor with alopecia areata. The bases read TGTGCCAGCAGTTACAGGGATTCACCCCTCCACTTT. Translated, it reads CASSYRDSPLHF.